Shown below are 24 T cell receptor beta chains from a single sample sequenced in a study of T cell responses to AZD1222 COVID-19 vaccine. Libraries were prepared by immunoSEQ multiplex PCR; TCRdb keeps only in-frame clonotypes and omits some of them. The sample carries 200,000 to 250,000 clones, approximately 94% recorded once. The source was peripheral blood, collected on day 0 of MenACWY control vaccination. These receptor sequences come from an adult in good health.

The V call is TRBV5-4, the J call TRBJ2-3; no clear D gene. This CDR3 comprises 12 residues. Germline-derived CDR1 and CDR2 are SGHNT and YYREEE (reference sequence). V shed 4 bases and J shed 3 bases, with 6 bases lying between them. The CDR3 bases are TGTGCCAGCAGCGGAAATACAGATACGCAGTATTTT. Protein sequence: CASSGNTDTQYF.

The chain combines TRBV3-1 (or the pseudogene TRBV3-2) with TRBJ1-1, with 8 bases matching TRBD1. The CDR3 runs 13 residues. The J segment lost 11 bases and the V segment lost 4 bases, leaving 9 bases of the junction unmatched. Looked up from germline, CDR1 is LGHDT and CDR2 is YNNKEL (reference sequence). CDR3 bases: TGTGCCAGCAGCCCAGGGGGCGACAACGGGGCTTTCTTT. Encoded protein: CASSPGGDNGAFF.

The chain combines TRBV5-5 with TRBJ1-2; 8 nucleotides line up with TRBD1. Germline V lookup: CDR1 SGHKS, CDR2 YYEKEE (reference sequence). The CDR3 consists of 14 residues. V was pared by 3 bases and J by 3 bases, with 4 bases of the junction left unmatched. The CDR3 DNA is TGTGCCAGCAGCTCCCAGGGGGCGGACTATGGCTACACCTTC. As protein: CASSSQGADYGYTF.

The CDR3: CAISGGDRSSNQPQHF. DNA of the CDR3: TGTGCCATCAGTGGAGGGGACAGAAGTAGCAATCAGCCCCAGCATTTT. The rearrangement links TRBV10-3 to TRBJ1-5; the match to TRBD1 covers 7 bases. The V gene end was trimmed by 4 bases and the J gene end by 0 bases; junction bases not matched to a gene: 6. The germline CDR1 and CDR2 sequences are ENHRY and SYGVKD. This CDR3 region has 16 residues.

The chain carries TRBV11-2 and TRBJ1-5, with 7 bases fitting TRBD1. Germline CDR1 and CDR2: SGHAT and FQNNGV. This CDR3 contains 14 residues. Germline trimming cut 5 bases from V and 4 bases from J; bases unmatched to any gene: 5. The DNA for the CDR3 is TGTGCCAGCAGCAAACAGGGGAGGAATCAGCCCCAGCATTTT. This encodes CASSKQGRNQPQHF.

The J gene is TRBJ1-2, the V gene TRBV7-8, with 7 bases identical to TRBD1. The CDR3 consists of 15 residues. Germline trimming cut 4 bases from V and 4 bases from J; bases unmatched to any gene: 9. Germline lookup yields CDR1 SGHVS and CDR2 FQNEAQ. CDR3 DNA sequence: TGTGCCAGCAGCTCCTCAGGGGGTAGGGGCTATGGCTACACCTTC. Its protein product is CASSSSGGRGYGYTF.

The chain uses TRBV13 and TRBJ2-7; 11 bases align to TRBD1. V was clipped by 5 bases and J by 6 bases; unmatched bases: 6. Germline CDR1 and CDR2: PRHDT and FYEKMQ (reference sequence). This CDR3 is 14 amino acids long. The CDR3 DNA sequence: TGTGCCAGCAGCCCTGGGACAGGGGGAGGCGAGCAGTACTTC. As protein: CASSPGTGGGEQYF.

The V gene is TRBV12-3 or TRBV12-4, the J gene TRBJ1-2; D gene unclear. V dropped 2 bases and J dropped 2 bases, with 3 bases sitting between them. The CDR3 covers 12 residues. The CDR3 loop reads CASSLWNYGYTF. CDR3 DNA: TGTGCCAGCAGTTTATGGAACTATGGCTACACCTTC.

This chain's CDR3 is CASSQTDLASYNEQFF. The CDR3 DNA sequence: TGCGCCAGCAGCCAAACGGATCTAGCATCGTACAATGAGCAGTTCTTC. V gene TRBV4-3 combines with J gene TRBJ2-1, with D possibly TRBD2 on 5 matching bases. The germline V gene has CDR1 LGHNA and CDR2 YSLEER. This CDR3 region has 16 residues. The germline V and J ends were trimmed by 2 bases and 4 bases, with 15 bases remaining between them.

V and J are TRBV12-3 or TRBV12-4 and TRBJ1-5; the match to TRBD1 covers 7 bases. The CDR3 is made up of 13 amino acids. The V and J ends lost 5 bases and 7 bases, in that order; junction bases with no gene match: 5. The CDR3 spells CASSPQGGQPQHF. CDR3 nucleotides: TGTGCCAGCAGTCCCCAGGGGGGACAGCCCCAGCATTTT.

V usage is TRBV5-1 and J usage is TRBJ2-2; the match to TRBD2 covers 7 bases. From germline, CDR1 is SGHRS and CDR2 YFSETQ. This CDR3 comprises 15 residues. V lost 3 bases to trimming and J lost 4 bases; unmatched junction nucleotides: 6. In DNA, the CDR3 is TGCGCCAGCAGCTGGGGGGGTCCCGGCACCGGGGAGCTGTTTTTT. The encoded protein is CASSWGGPGTGELFF. The full variable domain, with the rest looked up from reference TRBV5-1 and TRBJ2-2, is KAGVTQTPRYLIKTRGQQVTLSCSPISGHRSVSWYQQTPGQGLQFLFEYFSETQRNKGNFPGRFSGRQFSNSRSEMNVSTLELGDSALYLCASSWGGPGTGELFFGEGSRLTVL.

This clone was seen only a few times. This chain links TRBV6-2 or TRBV6-3 with TRBJ2-7, with 9 bases fitting TRBD2. The J segment lost 0 bases and the V segment lost 0 bases, leaving 0 bases of the junction unmatched. Germline V gene lookup returns CDR1 MNHEY and CDR2 SVGEGT. This CDR3 has 15 amino acids. The CDR3 DNA reads as TGTGCCAGCAGTTACTCGACTAGCGGCTCCTACGAGCAGTACTTC. It codes for CASSYSTSGSYEQYF.

This clone was seen more than once but under ten times. The rearrangement uses TRBV6-1 and TRBJ2-2; TRBD2 agrees at 7 bases. This CDR3 is built from 15 residues. The V gene's germline CDR1 is MNHNS and CDR2 SASEGT. After removal of 1 base from V and 1 base from J, the junction contained 0 bases not matched to a gene. The DNA of the CDR3 is TGTGCCAGCAGTGAAGTAGCGGGGAACACCGGGGAGCTGTTTTTT. Translated: CASSEVAGNTGELFF.

This chain joins TRBV27 and TRBJ1-1, with D maybe TRBD1 (5 bases). The germline V and J ends were trimmed by 1 base and 0 bases, with 15 bases remaining between them. The CDR3 length is 17 residues. Germline CDR1 MNHEY, CDR2 SMNVEV (reference sequence). The CDR3, as DNA: TGTGCCAGCAGTTTATTAGGGCAGGGACTGGTGAACACTGAAGCTTTCTTT. Translation: CASSLLGQGLVNTEAFF.

J is TRBJ1-4 and V is TRBV7-2; 8 bases are shared with TRBD1. The V segment lost 5 bases and the J segment 10 bases; nucleotides outside the gene matches: 9. The CDR3 sequence is 14 residues long. Germline CDR1 SGHTA, CDR2 FQGNSA. The CDR3 protein is CASSARTGSAKLFF. The CDR3 nucleotides read TGTGCCAGCAGCGCCCGGACAGGGTCGGCAAAACTGTTTTTT.

V and J are TRBV5-5 and TRBJ1-2; 12 bases fit TRBD1. The V gene's germline CDR1 is SGHKS and CDR2 YYEKEE (reference sequence). The junction had 8 bases not matched to a gene; V was cut back by 3 bases and J by 8 bases. The CDR3 totals 15 residues. Written as DNA, the CDR3 is TGTGCCAGCAGCTACCCCGGGACAGGGGGCTACGGCTACACCTTC. Its translation: CASSYPGTGGYGYTF. Complete variable domain (other parts from reference TRBV5-5 and TRBJ1-2): DAGVTQSPTHLIKTRGQQVTLRCSPISGHKSVSWYQQVLGQGPQFIFQYYEKEERGRGNFPDRFSARQFPNYSSELNVNALLLGDSALYLCASSYPGTGGYGYTFGSGTRLTVV.

This clone occurred once. V and J are TRBV5-4 and TRBJ2-7; D remains ambiguous. This CDR3 spans 14 amino acids. V lost 4 bases and J lost 5, with 16 bases in between. The germline V gene has CDR1 SGHNT and CDR2 YYREEE (reference sequence). The CDR3 DNA is TGTGCCAGCAGCCCTTCCCGGGTGAGGAACGAGCAGTACTTC. Amino acids: CASSPSRVRNEQYF. The full variable domain, rest sourced from reference TRBV5-4 and TRBJ2-7, is ETGVTQSPTHLIKTRGQQVTLRCSSQSGHNTVSWYQQALGQGPQFIFQYYREEENGRGNFPPRFSGLQFPNYSSELNVNALELDDSALYLCASSPSRVRNEQYFGPGTRLTVT.

The chain has TRBV29-1 and TRBJ1-4; a weak D match, TRBD1 (6 bases). Germline V lookup: CDR1 SQVTM, CDR2 ANQGSEA. V lost 5 bases, J lost 7 bases, and 17 bases lay in between. The CDR3 consists of 14 residues. CDR3 DNA: TGCAGCGTTCGTACCGGGACCAGGGGTGAAAAACTGTTTTTT. It encodes CSVRTGTRGEKLFF.

This clone was recorded once. The chain uses TRBV2 and TRBJ1-5, with D perhaps matching TRBD1 (6 bases). Looked up from germline, CDR1 is SNHLY and CDR2 is FYNNEI. The CDR3 spans 12 residues. The germline V and J ends were trimmed by 9 bases and 5 bases, with 11 bases remaining between them. The CDR3 loop is CASEGVDQPQHF. The CDR3 DNA reads as TGTGCCAGTGAGGGGGTAGATCAGCCCCAGCATTTT.

The chain carries TRBV1 and TRBJ1-1. TRBV1 represents a pseudogene. This CDR3 has 14 amino acids. Here the CDR3 reads CTSSQWDGNTEAFF. CDR3 DNA: TGCACCAGCAGCCAATGGGACGGGAACACTGAAGCTTTCTTT.

This clone was picked up one time. The V and J genes are TRBV5-1 and TRBJ1-4; D might be TRBD1 (5 bases). V lost 4 bases to trimming and J lost 4 bases, with 8 bases between them. Germline loops: CDR1 SGHRS, CDR2 YFSETQ. The CDR3 loop spans 13 amino acids. CDR3 nucleotide sequence: TGCGCCAGCAGCCAGGGAGATAATGAAAAACTGTTTTTT. Its translation is CASSQGDNEKLFF.

This chain connects TRBV19 to TRBJ2-1, with TRBD2 matching over 7 bases. Germline values: CDR1 LNHDA, CDR2 SQIVND (reference sequence). The CDR3 covers 15 residues. The J segment lost 4 bases and the V segment lost 5 bases, leaving 8 bases of the junction unmatched. The CDR3 here is CASSPFAGAYNEQFF. The CDR3 DNA sequence: TGTGCCAGTAGTCCCTTTGCGGGAGCATACAATGAGCAGTTCTTC.

This clone was seen once. The junction departs from germline at one end; a sequencing error may be responsible. The chain links TRBV28 to TRBJ2-7; no definite D call. The CDR3 length is 13 residues. Germline V gives CDR1 MDHEN, CDR2 SYDVKM. The CDR3 DNA is TGTGCCACCAGTTTCTCCTTAGAGTACGAGCAGTACTTC. This sequence encodes CATSFSLEYEQYF.

The chain recombines TRBV7-2 with TRBJ1-5; D may be TRBD1 (6 bases). This CDR3 has 15 amino acids. V dropped 6 bases and J dropped 1 base, with 13 bases sitting between them. Germline CDR1 is SGHTA and CDR2 is FQGNSA. The DNA of the CDR3 is TGTGCCAGCAGTCAAACAGGGACGAGCAATCAGCCCCAGCATTTT. This sequence encodes CASSQTGTSNQPQHF.